The present T cell receptor beta chain was sequenced within a study of CD8 T cells in ankylosing spondylitis. The CDR3 covers 15 residues. The trim removed 5 bases at V and 1 base at J, leaving 5 bases unmatched. MiXCR, applied by TCRdb to the 5' RACE reads, yields one record per CDR3 protein. The repertoire holds 200,000 to 300,000 distinct CDR3 sequences, with 20% to 30% as singletons. Sequenced sample: blood, either unsorted or a sorted T cell fraction (not recorded which). The chain uses TRBV12-3 or TRBV12-4 and TRBJ2-5; the match to TRBD2 covers 9 bases. The source is a male donor with ankylosing spondylitis or in good health (not recorded which). The chain's CDR3 is CASSRLAGSQETQYF. CDR3 coding DNA: TGTGCCAGCAGTCGGCTAGCGGGGAGCCAAGAGACCCAGTACTTC.